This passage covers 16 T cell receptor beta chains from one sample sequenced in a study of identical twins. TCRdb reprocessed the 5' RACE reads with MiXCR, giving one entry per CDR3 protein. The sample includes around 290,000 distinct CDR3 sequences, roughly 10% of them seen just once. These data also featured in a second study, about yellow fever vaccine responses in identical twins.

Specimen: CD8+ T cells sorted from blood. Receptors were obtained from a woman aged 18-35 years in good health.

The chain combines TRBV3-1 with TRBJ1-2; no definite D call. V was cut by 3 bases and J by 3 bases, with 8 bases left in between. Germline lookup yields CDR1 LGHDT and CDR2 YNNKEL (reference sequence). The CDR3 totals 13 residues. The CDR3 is CASSQWDYYGYTF. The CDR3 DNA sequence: TGTGCCAGCAGCCAGTGGGATTACTATGGCTACACCTTC. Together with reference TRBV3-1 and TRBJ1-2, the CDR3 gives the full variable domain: DTAVSQTPKYLVTQMGNDKSIKCEQNLGHDTMYWYKQDSKKFLKIMFSYNNKELIINETVPNRFSPKSPDKAHLNLHINSLELGDSAVYFCASSQWDYYGYTFGSGTRLTVV.

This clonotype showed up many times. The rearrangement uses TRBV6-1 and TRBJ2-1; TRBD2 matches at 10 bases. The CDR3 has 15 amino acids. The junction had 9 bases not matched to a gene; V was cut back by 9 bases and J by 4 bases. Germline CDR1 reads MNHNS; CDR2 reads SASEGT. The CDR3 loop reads CASDIAGGLYNEQFF. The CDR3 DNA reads TGTGCCAGTGATATAGCGGGGGGTTTATACAATGAGCAGTTCTTC.

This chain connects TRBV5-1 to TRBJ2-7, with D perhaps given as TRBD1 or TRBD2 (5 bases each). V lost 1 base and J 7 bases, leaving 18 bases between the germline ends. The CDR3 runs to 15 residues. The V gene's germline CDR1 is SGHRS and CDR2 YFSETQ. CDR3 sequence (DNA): TGCGCCAGCAGCTTGCGGACATGGCCCTCGGGGGAGCAGTACTTC. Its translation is CASSLRTWPSGEQYF. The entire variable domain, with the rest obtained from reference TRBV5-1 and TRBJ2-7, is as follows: KAGVTQTPRYLIKTRGQQVTLSCSPISGHRSVSWYQQTPGQGLQFLFEYFSETQRNKGNFPGRFSGRQFSNSRSEMNVSTLELGDSALYLCASSLRTWPSGEQYFGPGTRLTVT.

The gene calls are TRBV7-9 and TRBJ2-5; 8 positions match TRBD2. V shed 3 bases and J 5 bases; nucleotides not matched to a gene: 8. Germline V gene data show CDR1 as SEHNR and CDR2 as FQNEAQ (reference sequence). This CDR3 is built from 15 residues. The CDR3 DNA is TGTGCCAGCAGCTTTGCGGGAGGATCTAAGGAGACCCAGTACTTC. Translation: CASSFAGGSKETQYF.

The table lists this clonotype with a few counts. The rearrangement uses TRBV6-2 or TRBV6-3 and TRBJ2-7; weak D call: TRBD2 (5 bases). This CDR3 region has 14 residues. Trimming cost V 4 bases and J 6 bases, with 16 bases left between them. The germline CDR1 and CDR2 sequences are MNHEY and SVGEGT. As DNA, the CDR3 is TGTGCCAGCAGTTCGTCCGACTACCTGGGCGAGCAGTACTTC. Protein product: CASSSSDYLGEQYF.

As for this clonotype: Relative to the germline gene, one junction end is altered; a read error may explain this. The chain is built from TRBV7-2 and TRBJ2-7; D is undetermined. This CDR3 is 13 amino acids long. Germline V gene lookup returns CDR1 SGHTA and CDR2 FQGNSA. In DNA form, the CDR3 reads TGTGCCAGCAGCTTATCCAAGACCTACGAACAGTACTTC. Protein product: CASSLSKTYEQYF.

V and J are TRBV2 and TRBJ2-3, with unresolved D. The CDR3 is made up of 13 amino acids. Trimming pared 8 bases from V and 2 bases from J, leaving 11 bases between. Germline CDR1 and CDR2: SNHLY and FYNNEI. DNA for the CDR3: TGTGCCAGCCAGGATGGGTTCACAGATACGCAGTATTTT. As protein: CASQDGFTDTQYF.

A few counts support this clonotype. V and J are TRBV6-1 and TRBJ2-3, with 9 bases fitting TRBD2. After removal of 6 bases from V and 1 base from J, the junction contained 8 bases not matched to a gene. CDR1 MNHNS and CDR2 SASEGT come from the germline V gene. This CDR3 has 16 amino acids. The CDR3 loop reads CASRNLWTSGTDTQYF. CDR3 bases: TGTGCCAGCAGAAACCTCTGGACTAGCGGCACAGATACGCAGTATTTT.

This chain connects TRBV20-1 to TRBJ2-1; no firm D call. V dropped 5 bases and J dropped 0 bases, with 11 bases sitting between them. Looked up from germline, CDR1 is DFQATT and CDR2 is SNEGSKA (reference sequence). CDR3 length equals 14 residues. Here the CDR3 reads CSAADHYSYNEQFF. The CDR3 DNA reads TGCAGTGCTGCTGACCACTACTCCTACAATGAGCAGTTCTTC.

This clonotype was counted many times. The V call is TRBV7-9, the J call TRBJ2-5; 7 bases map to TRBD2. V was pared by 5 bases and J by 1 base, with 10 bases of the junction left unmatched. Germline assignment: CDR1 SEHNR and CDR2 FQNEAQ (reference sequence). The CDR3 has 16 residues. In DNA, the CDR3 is TGTGCCAGCAGCGTCTCTAGCGGAACGGGCCAAGAGACCCAGTACTTC. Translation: CASSVSSGTGQETQYF.

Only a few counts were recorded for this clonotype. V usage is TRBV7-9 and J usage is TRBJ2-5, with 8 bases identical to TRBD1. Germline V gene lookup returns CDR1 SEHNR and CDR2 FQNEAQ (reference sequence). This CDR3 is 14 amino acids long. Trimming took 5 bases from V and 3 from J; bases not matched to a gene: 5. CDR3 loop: CASSQGQAKETQYF. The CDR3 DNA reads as TGTGCCAGCAGCCAGGGACAGGCCAAAGAGACCCAGTACTTC.

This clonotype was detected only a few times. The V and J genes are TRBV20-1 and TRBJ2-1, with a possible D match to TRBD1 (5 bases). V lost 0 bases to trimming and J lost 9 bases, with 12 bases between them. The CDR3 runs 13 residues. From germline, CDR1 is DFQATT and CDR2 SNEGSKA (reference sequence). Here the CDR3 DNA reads TGCAGTGCTAGAGATCAAAGCAGGGTTGAGCAGTTCTTC. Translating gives CSARDQSRVEQFF.

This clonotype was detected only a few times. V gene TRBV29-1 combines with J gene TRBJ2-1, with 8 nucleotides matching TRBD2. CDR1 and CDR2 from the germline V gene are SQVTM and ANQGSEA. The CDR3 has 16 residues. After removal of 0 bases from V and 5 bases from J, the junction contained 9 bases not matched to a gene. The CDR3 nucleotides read TGCAGCGTTGAAGATCCCGGGGGGGGCGCAGACAATGAGCAGTTCTTC. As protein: CSVEDPGGGADNEQFF.

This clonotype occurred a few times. In DNA form, the CDR3 reads TGCGCCAGCAGCCAAGACAGGGGCTACTACGAGCAGTACTTC. Its protein is CASSQDRGYYEQYF. The chain recombines TRBV4-1 with TRBJ2-7; weak D call: TRBD1 (6 bases). The germline V gene has CDR1 MGHRA and CDR2 YSYEKL. Trimming removed 0 bases from V and 3 bases from J, with 9 bases in between. The CDR3 covers 14 residues.

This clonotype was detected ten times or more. The CDR3 coding sequence is TGTGCCAGCAGTGGGGTATTGAGACAGTCCTACAATGAGCAGTTCTTC. Translation: CASSGVLRQSYNEQFF. The J gene is TRBJ2-1, the V gene TRBV28; D is perhaps TRBD1 (5 bases). CDR1 and CDR2 from the germline V gene are MDHEN and SYDVKM. V lost 5 bases and J lost 1, with 15 bases in between. This CDR3 comprises 16 residues.

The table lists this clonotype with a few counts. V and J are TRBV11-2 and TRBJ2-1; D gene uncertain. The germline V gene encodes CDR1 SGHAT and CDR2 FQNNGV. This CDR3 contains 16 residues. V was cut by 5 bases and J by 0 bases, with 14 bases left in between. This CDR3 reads CASSHIRFSSYNEQFF. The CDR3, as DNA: TGTGCCAGCAGCCACATAAGGTTTAGCTCCTACAATGAGCAGTTCTTC. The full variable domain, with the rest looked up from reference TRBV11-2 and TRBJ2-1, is EAGVAQSPRYKIIEKRQSVAFWCNPISGHATLYWYQQILGQGPKLLIQFQNNGVVDDSQLPKDRFSAERLKGVDSTLKIQPAKLEDSAVYLCASSHIRFSSYNEQFFGPGTRLTVL.